The clone carrying this T cell receptor beta chain has ten or more counts. What it binds is not known. The ends were cut back, 6 bases at V and 3 bases at J, with 18 bases in the middle. This CDR3 is built from 15 residues. Germline V CDR1 and CDR2: SEHNR, FQNEAQ (reference sequence). Amplification yielded TCR beta CDR3 regions, with RNA transcripts as the source. First-round RT-PCR of the TCR CDR3 relied on the HTBI primer set. TCRdb recomputed calls from the multiplex PCR reads with MiXCR, one row per CDR3 protein. The sample has approximately 250,000 distinct CDR3 sequences, around 25% seen once. This specimen belongs to a study of T cells in Graves' hyperthyroidism and ophthalmopathy. Study context: Peripheral blood was obtained at initial diagnosis, preceding any treatment.

The PBMCs studied were ones that came from 10 ml fresh peripheral blood. Overall study results and limits: Expanded thyroid clonotypes (above 0.001) were mostly also found in blood. For ophthalmopathy, model prediction preceded onset by a median approximately 6 months.

The sample taken for sequencing was blood. The rearrangement uses TRBV7-9 and TRBJ2-7; D possibly corresponds to TRBD2 (6 bases). This TCR derives from a woman in her thirties or forties with Graves' ophthalmopathy. Written as DNA, the CDR3 is TGTGCCAGCAGTCCTCCCACTTTGCGGGGCTACGAGCAGTACTTC. Translating gives CASSPPTLRGYEQYF.